One sample yielded the 11 T cell receptor beta chains listed below, sequenced in a study of OX40 agonist ivuxolimab in advanced cancers. The table came from immunoSEQ multiplex PCR; TCRdb's copy has only in-frame clones and leaves some out. The data hold around 72,000 clones, with nearly 90% observed a single time. The sample was CD4+ or CD8+ T cells sorted from blood, taken in a trial of the OX40 agonist ivuxolimab. The receptors were sampled from an adult with an advanced solid tumor such as melanoma, head and neck, liver or kidney cancer.

The chain employs TRBV4-2 and TRBJ2-1; TRBD2 matches 8 bases. This CDR3 is 16 amino acids long. Germline V gene data show CDR1 as LGHNA and CDR2 as YNFKEQ. Trimming cost V 1 base and J 5 bases; bases outside gene matches: 7. CDR3 protein: CASSQGSGSYHNEQFF. CDR3 DNA: TGTGCCAGCAGCCAAGGGAGCGGGAGCTACCACAATGAGCAGTTCTTC.

This clone was seen more than once but under ten times. Other DNA sequences in this sample translate to the same CDR3. The chain combines TRBV19 with TRBJ1-5; D call uncertain. Trimming took off 3 bases at V and 2 bases at J, with 8 bases between the two ends. The CDR3 loop spans 14 amino acids. Germline V gene lookup returns CDR1 LNHDA and CDR2 SQIVND (reference sequence). The CDR3 DNA sequence: TGTGCCAGTAGTATTGGAACGGGCAATCAGCCCCAGCATTTT. As protein: CASSIGTGNQPQHF.

This chain joins TRBV6-5 and TRBJ2-5, with 9 bases matching TRBD1. The J call may be in error: the DNA end matches TRBJ2-7 better. Germline values: CDR1 MNHEY, CDR2 SVGAGI. The CDR3 loop spans 15 amino acids. The CDR3, as DNA: TGTGCCAGCAGAAAATCCGGGACAGGGCACCGCGAGCAGTACTTC. This translates into CASRKSGTGHREQYF.

V is TRBV9 and J is TRBJ2-2; D call uncertain. The length of the CDR3 is 15 residues. Trimming removed 2 bases from V and 2 bases from J, with 10 bases in between. Germline CDR1 SGDLS, CDR2 YYNGEE. The CDR3 bases are TGTGCCAGCAGCGTTTCCGGCCAAAACACCGGGGAGCTGTTTTTT. It encodes CASSVSGQNTGELFF. Complete variable domain (other parts from reference TRBV9 and TRBJ2-2): DSGVTQTPKHLITATGQRVTLRCSPRSGDLSVYWYQQSLDQGLQFLIQYYNGEERAKGNILERFSAQQFPDLHSELNLSSLELGDSALYFCASSVSGQNTGELFFGEGSRLTVL.

This chain links TRBV7-9 with TRBJ2-7; no definite D call. Germline V gene lookup returns CDR1 SEHNR and CDR2 FQNEAQ (reference sequence). The length of the CDR3 is 14 residues. V was trimmed by 0 bases and J by 2 bases, leaving 8 bases between them. The CDR3 DNA reads as TGTGCCAGCAGCTTAGCAGGCGTAACCTACGAGCAGTACTTC. Amino acids: CASSLAGVTYEQYF. Based on the CDR3 plus reference TRBV7-9 and TRBJ2-7, the full variable domain is DTGVSQNPRHKITKRGQNVTFRCDPISEHNRLYWYRQTLGQGPEFLTYFQNEAQLEKSRLLSDRFSAERPKGSFSTLEIQRTEQGDSAMYLCASSLAGVTYEQYFGPGTRLTVT.

The chain combines TRBV4-2 with TRBJ2-3; 10 bases line up with TRBD1. The germline V gene encodes CDR1 LGHNA and CDR2 YNFKEQ. CDR3 length: 20 amino acids. The J segment lost 0 bases and the V segment lost 1 base, leaving 13 bases of the junction unmatched. In DNA form, the CDR3 reads TGTGCCAGCAGCCAAGGTCAAACCGGGACAGGGGAAGGGAGCACAGATACGCAGTATTTT. It encodes CASSQGQTGTGEGSTDTQYF.

This rearrangement joins TRBV28 to TRBJ1-4; TRBD1 aligns across 9 bases. The germline V gene encodes CDR1 MDHEN and CDR2 SYDVKM. The V segment lost 3 bases and the J segment 5 bases; nucleotides outside the gene matches: 10. This CDR3 is 17 amino acids long. CDR3 region: CASSFFFPGQGNEKLFF. CDR3 nucleotides: TGTGCCAGCAGTTTCTTTTTTCCGGGACAGGGAAATGAAAAACTGTTTTTT.

CDR3 nucleotides: TGTGCCAGCAGCCTAATGGTGGCAGGGGGCGCGAACTACGAGCAGTACTTC. Residues: CASSLMVAGGANYEQYF. The genes are TRBV4-2 and TRBJ2-7; 8 bases match TRBD1. J was trimmed by 3 bases and V by 4 bases; bases with no gene match: 14. Germline V gene data show CDR1 as LGHNA and CDR2 as YNFKEQ. The CDR3 length is 17 residues.

Only a few counts were recorded for this clone. V gene TRBV10-2 combines with J gene TRBJ2-5; TRBD1 matches 7 bases. Germline CDR1 reads WSHSY; CDR2 reads SAAADI. J was trimmed by 8 bases and V by 1 base; bases with no gene match: 4. This CDR3 has 13 amino acids. The CDR3 spells CASSEYRQGTQYF. As DNA, the CDR3 is TGCGCCAGCAGTGAGTACCGACAGGGAACCCAGTACTTC.

V gene TRBV28 combines with J gene TRBJ2-3; TRBD2 agrees at 10 bases. The germline CDR1 and CDR2 sequences are MDHEN and SYDVKM. V shed 8 bases and J 5 bases; nucleotides not matched to a gene: 16. The CDR3 spans 17 residues. The CDR3 region is CASRLAGEGRLGDTQYF. The DNA of the CDR3 is TGTGCCAGCCGCCTAGCGGGAGAAGGTCGGCTTGGAGATACGCAGTATTTT.

The rearrangement joins TRBV5-6 to TRBJ1-5; possible D gene TRBD1, 5 bases. Germline-derived CDR1 and CDR2 are SGHDT and YYEEEE. The CDR3 covers 14 residues. V lost 2 bases to trimming and J lost 6 bases, with 12 bases between them. The CDR3 loop reads CASSFWGGGQPQHF. The CDR3 coding sequence is TGTGCCAGCAGCTTTTGGGGGGGAGGTCAGCCCCAGCATTTT.